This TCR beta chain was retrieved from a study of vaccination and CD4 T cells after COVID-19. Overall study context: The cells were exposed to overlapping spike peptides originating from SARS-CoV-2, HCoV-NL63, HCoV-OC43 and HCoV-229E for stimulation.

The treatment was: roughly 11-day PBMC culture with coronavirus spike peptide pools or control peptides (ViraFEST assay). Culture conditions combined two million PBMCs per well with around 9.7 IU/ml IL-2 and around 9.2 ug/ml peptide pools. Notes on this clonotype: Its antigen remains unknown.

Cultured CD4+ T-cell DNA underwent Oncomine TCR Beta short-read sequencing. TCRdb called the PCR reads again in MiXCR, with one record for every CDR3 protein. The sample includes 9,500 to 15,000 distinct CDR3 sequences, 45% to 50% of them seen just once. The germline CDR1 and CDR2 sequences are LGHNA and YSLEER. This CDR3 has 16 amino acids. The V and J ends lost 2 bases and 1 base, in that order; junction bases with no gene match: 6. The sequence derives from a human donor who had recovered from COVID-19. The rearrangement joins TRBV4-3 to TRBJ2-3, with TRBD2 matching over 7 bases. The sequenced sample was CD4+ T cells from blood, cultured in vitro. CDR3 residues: CASSQSTSVGTDTQYF. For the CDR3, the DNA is TGCGCCAGCAGCCAATCAACTAGCGTAGGCACAGATACGCAGTATTTT.